This T cell receptor beta chain was sequenced during a study of cytomegalovirus exposure and HLA in healthy donors. Study findings and constraints: Follow-up analysis later connected one missense variant in DCLRE1C with trimming of TCR beta V- and J-genes.

About this clone itself: Its specificity is not known.

The germline V gene has CDR1 MNHNS and CDR2 SASEGT. CDR3 length equals 15 residues. The V gene end was trimmed by 6 bases and the J gene end by 0 bases; junction bases not matched to a gene: 7. PCR employed 60 Vbeta and 13 Jbeta primers. TCRdb keeps only in-frame clones here, not all; method: immunoSEQ multiplex PCR. The sample carries about 72,000 clones, approximately 78% recorded once. This TCR came from a middle-aged man in good health and CMV-seronegative. The sequenced material came from PBMCs. V usage is TRBV6-1 and J usage is TRBJ1-1; 7 bases are shared with TRBD1. In DNA, the CDR3 is TGTGCCAGCAGCGTAGGGGACAGCATGAACACTGAAGCTTTCTTT. It codes for CASSVGDSMNTEAFF.